These T cell receptor beta chains were read from a single sample in a study of siplizumab effects on memory and regulatory T cells. TCRdb's table, derived via immunoSEQ multiplex PCR, lists solely in-frame clones and lacks some. The sample shows about 63,000 clones, around four fifths of them seen only once. The sequencing input was memory CD4+ T cells sorted from blood. The receptors originated from a human donor in good health. Each CDR3 is given with its conserved first and last residue. Size tells how often a clone was seen (once, few, many) or the class of an expanded clone, and some rows leave it out.

TRBJ2-5,NA,TRBV20-1,CSARPEGTQYF
TRBJ2-3,NA,TRBV19,CATMEGLLTDTQYF
TRBJ2-3,NA,TRBV4-2,CASSPSTSGGGDTQYF
TRBJ1-1,NA,TRBV11-3,CASSPSIDTEAFF
TRBJ1-4,NA,TRBV19,CASSIGLGTVATNEKLFF
TRBJ2-2,once,TRBV11-3,CASSTHMGGNTGELFF
TRBJ2-7,NA,TRBV6-5,CASSGNIGSYEQYF
TRBJ2-4,NA,TRBV18,CASSPTSGRENIQYF
TRBJ2-3,NA,TRBV2,CASARQANTDTQYF
TRBJ1-6,NA,TRBV2,CASSESGHNSPLHF
TRBJ1-2,few,TRBV14,CASSQKGPGGQGDGYTF
TRBJ2-3,NA,TRBV5-5,CASSLEGFITDTQYF
TRBJ2-6,NA,TRBV9,CASSEPGGLAGHSGANVLTF
TRBJ1-1,NA,TRBV7-6,CASSDRGSVNTEAFF
TRBJ2-5,NA,TRBV18,CASGRTGVQETQYF
TRBJ2-7,NA,TRBV4-2,CASSQADGRGGPYEQYF
TRBJ2-3,once,TRBV7-8,CASSSKKGGAQYF
TRBJ2-7,NA,TRBV10-3,CAISEMSYEQYF
TRBJ1-4,NA,TRBV29-1,CSVASNEKLFF
TRBJ1-5,NA,TRBV9,CASSYTGDGNQPQHF
TRBJ2-3,NA,TRBV18,CASSLAGARTDTQYF
TRBJ2-3,NA,TRBV28,CASSTSTDTQYF
TRBJ2-1,NA,TRBV6-5,CASSSPPYRTEAKQFF
TRBJ1-2,NA,TRBV6-6,CASRKLGGEWGGYTF
TRBJ2-2,NA,TRBV27,CATSATGLVRGELFF
TRBJ2-5,NA,TRBV5-1,CASSFAVQETQYF
TRBJ2-7,NA,TRBV5-5,CASSLGFASGGYEQYF
TRBJ1-1,NA,TRBV19,CASSIDRGQAAEAFF
TRBJ1-2,NA,TRBV2,CASRWTGAGDGYTF
TRBJ2-3,NA,TRBV6-1,CASSDPGTVTDTQYF
TRBJ2-1,NA,TRBV2,CASRPLRNEQFF
TRBJ1-1,NA,TRBV10-3,CAISPKQQGLDTEAFF
TRBJ2-7,NA,TRBV2,CASSEGTTYEQYF
TRBJ2-1,NA,TRBV6-6,CASSYPAGGYNEQFF
TRBJ1-5,NA,TRBV9,CASSVGGGNQPQHF
TRBJ2-3,NA,TRBV6-5,CATQAGGSTDTQYF
TRBJ1-1,NA,TRBV6-1,CASSEVGRGHPEAFF
TRBJ1-5,few,TRBV7-6,CASSIQSGFNQPQHF
TRBJ2-2,NA,TRBV9,CASRPQVAGRTGELFF
TRBJ2-3,NA,TRBV14,CASSRRRPREKDTQYF
TRBJ1-1,few,TRBV18,CASSPKGVTGDTEAFF
TRBJ2-2,NA,TRBV18,CASSIGTKTTGELFF
TRBJ1-3,NA,TRBV6-5,CASSVQMRSGNTIYF
TRBJ2-1,once,TRBV4-1,CASSQNPSGGALNEQFF
TRBJ1-2,NA,TRBV10-3,CAINEDSRYGYTF
TRBJ2-7,NA,TRBV6-6,CASLPAAGSSYEQYF
TRBJ1-3,NA,TRBV28,CAGLGVDTIYF
TRBJ1-3,NA,TRBV6-6,CASRESSGNTIYF
TRBJ1-2,NA,TRBV4-1,CASSQREGNYGYTF
TRBJ1-5,once,TRBV11-2,CASSFTGDGNQPQHF
TRBJ2-2,NA,TRBV7-2,CASRVSTGELFF
TRBJ2-2,NA,TRBV6-5,CASNQLSNTGELFF
TRBJ1-1,NA,TRBV5-4,CASSSGPMNTEAFF
TRBJ1-5,NA,TRBV5-4,CASSLGGGFQPQHF